These 9 T cell receptor beta chains were all obtained from the same sample, sequenced in a study of T cells in Graves' hyperthyroidism and ophthalmopathy. Amplified TCR beta CDR3 regions came from RNA transcripts. TCR CDR3 underwent first-round RT-PCR with the HTBI primer set. TCRdb reprocessed the multiplex PCR reads via MiXCR and lists one record per CDR3 protein. The sample has about 740,000 distinct CDR3 sequences, around 15% seen once. Specimen: blood. The receptors here all came from a woman between 18 and 29 years old with Graves' hyperthyroidism.

The V and J genes are TRBV20-1 and TRBJ1-2; TRBD1 matches at 7 bases. Germline CDR1 DFQATT, CDR2 SNEGSKA (reference sequence). V dropped 6 bases and J dropped 7; count of bases not matched to a gene: 14. The CDR3 is made up of 14 amino acids. The CDR3 sequence is CSADKGGQSRGYTF. CDR3 bases: TGCAGTGCGGACAAAGGGGGCCAGTCGCGTGGCTACACCTTC.

This clonotype was found many times. This rearrangement joins TRBV3-1 to TRBJ2-1, with a weak D call TRBD1 (6 bases). V lost 3 bases, J lost 8 bases, and 14 bases lay in between. Germline V lookup: CDR1 LGHDT, CDR2 YNNKEL (reference sequence). The CDR3 has 14 residues. CDR3 sequence reads: CASSHRSRGHEQFF. CDR3 coding DNA: TGTGCCAGCAGCCACAGGAGCAGGGGTCATGAGCAGTTCTTC.

Many counts were recorded for this clonotype. In nucleotides, the CDR3 is TGCAGTGTCCAGAGGGTGGGACAGGGGGCAGATGGCTACACCTTC. Its protein is CSVQRVGQGADGYTF. The rearrangement links TRBV20-1 to TRBJ1-2; 12 nucleotides align to TRBD1. Unmatched junction bases numbered 12, after V lost 7 bases and J lost 6 bases. CDR1 and CDR2 (germline): DFQATT, SNEGSKA (reference sequence). The CDR3 is 15 residues long.

This clonotype was seen at least ten times. V usage is TRBV18 and J usage is TRBJ2-3; TRBD2 aligns across 8 bases. This CDR3 is built from 16 residues. Trimming cost V 5 bases and J 1 base; bases outside gene matches: 8. Germline-derived CDR1 and CDR2 are KGHSH and LQKENI. DNA for the CDR3: TGTGCCAGCTCAGCCTTAAGCGGGAGCGGCACAGATACGCAGTATTTT. The encoded protein is CASSALSGSGTDTQYF.

This clonotype was recorded at least ten times. V usage is TRBV7-8 and J usage is TRBJ2-5, with D unresolved. The CDR3 extends over 12 amino acids. The germline V gene has CDR1 SGHVS and CDR2 FQNEAQ. V was shortened by 3 bases and J by 5 bases, with 7 bases between the two germline ends. The CDR3 loop is CASSFRAETQYF. For the CDR3, the DNA is TGTGCCAGCAGCTTCCGCGCGGAGACCCAGTACTTC.

The chain employs TRBV7-9 and TRBJ2-5, with 8 bases lining up with TRBD2. The CDR3 consists of 16 residues. Germline V gives CDR1 SEHNR, CDR2 FQNEAQ (reference sequence). V trimming: 5 bases; J trimming: 4 bases; junction bases outside the gene matches: 12. CDR3 loop: CASSLPRGGKGETQYF. Here the CDR3 DNA reads TGTGCCAGCAGCCTACCCCGGGGGGGCAAGGGAGAGACCCAGTACTTC.

This clonotype was observed a few times. V is TRBV10-3 and J is TRBJ1-3, with TRBD1 as a possible D gene (5 bases). Germline loops: CDR1 ENHRY, CDR2 SYGVKD. This CDR3 comprises 14 residues. The germline V and J ends were trimmed by 8 bases and 0 bases, with 11 bases remaining between them. The CDR3 region has the DNA TGTGCCATCGGGGGGGTGGTCTCTGGAAACACCATATATTTT. Protein sequence: CAIGGVVSGNTIYF.

A few counts support this clonotype. The V gene is TRBV24-1, the J gene TRBJ2-3; a possible D gene is TRBD1 (5 bases). CDR3 length: 17 residues. From germline, CDR1 is KGHDR and CDR2 SFDVKD. Trimming removed 0 bases at V and 0 bases at J, with 12 bases between. CDR3 coding DNA: TGTGCCACCAGTGATTTGACAGGAACGACTAGCACAGATACGCAGTATTTT. Protein sequence: CATSDLTGTTSTDTQYF.

A word on this clonotype: This may be a read error: a much more frequent sequence differs by one nucleotide. The chain recombines TRBV10-3 with TRBJ2-7, with TRBD2 as a possible D gene (7 bases). Trimming took off 11 bases at V and 5 bases at J, with 16 bases between the two ends. From germline, CDR1 is ENHRY and CDR2 SYGVKD. The CDR3 consists of 12 residues. CDR3 residues: CASAGHLDEQYF. CDR3 bases: TGTGCCTCAGCGGGACACCTCGACGAGCAGTACTTC.